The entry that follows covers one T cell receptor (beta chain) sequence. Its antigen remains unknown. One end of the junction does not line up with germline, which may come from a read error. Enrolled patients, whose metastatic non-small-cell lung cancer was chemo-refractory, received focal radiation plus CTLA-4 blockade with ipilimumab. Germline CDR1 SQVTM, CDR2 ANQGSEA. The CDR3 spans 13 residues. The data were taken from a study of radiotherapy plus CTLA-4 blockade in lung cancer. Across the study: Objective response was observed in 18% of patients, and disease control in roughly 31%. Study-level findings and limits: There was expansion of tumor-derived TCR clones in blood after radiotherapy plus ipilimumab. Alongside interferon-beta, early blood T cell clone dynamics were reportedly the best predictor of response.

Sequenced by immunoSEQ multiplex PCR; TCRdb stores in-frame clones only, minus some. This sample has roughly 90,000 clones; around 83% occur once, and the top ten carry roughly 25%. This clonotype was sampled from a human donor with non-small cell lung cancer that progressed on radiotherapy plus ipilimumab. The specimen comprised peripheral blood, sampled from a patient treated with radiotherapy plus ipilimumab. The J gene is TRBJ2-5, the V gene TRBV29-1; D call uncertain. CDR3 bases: TGCAGCGTCGAAGGACCCTACCAAGAGACCCAGTACTTC. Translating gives CSVEGPYQETQYF.